Listed below are T cell receptor beta chains from one sample, sequenced in a study of shared T cell receptors in the human thymus. Repertoires were generated with immunoSEQ multiplex PCR, while TCRdb's copy carries only in-frame clones and drops some. This sample has hundreds of thousands of clones, with 80% to 90% found just once. These data also formed part of another study, on human thymus T cells.

Sequencing was done on a sample of thymocytes. The receptors here all came from a boy in the first two years of life with a congenital heart defect. Each CDR3 is given with its conserved first and last residue.

v_gene	j_gene	CDR3aa
TRBV12-5	TRBJ2-3	CASAHSDTQYF
TRBV28	TRBJ2-7	CASNQTGVFDEQYF
TRBV13	TRBJ1-2	CAEIKGQGVGYTF
TRBV15	TRBJ2-1	CATSRERGPSSYNEQFF
TRBV4-3	TRBJ2-7	CASSQVARDRGNEQYF
TRBV5-1	TRBJ1-4	CASSYQGGKLFF
TRBV27	TRBJ1-6	CASSLWGQPLNSPLHF
TRBV28	TRBJ2-1	CASSLIYLPLAGGFDNEQFF
TRBV7-2	TRBJ1-2	CASSPRQGKGYTF
TRBV25-1	TRBJ1-1	CASRDRRRNTEAFF
TRBV15	TRBJ2-1	CATSRLASSYNEQFF
TRBV10-1	TRBJ2-7	CATSHEQYF
TRBV6-6	TRBJ1-6	CASRNRDPNSPLHF
TRBV5-1	TRBJ1-2	CASSMDRGDISYGYTF
TRBV27	TRBJ1-5	CASSYRGGNQPQHF
TRBV10-2	TRBJ1-2	CASRDRGDGYTF
TRBV28	TRBJ2-1	CASSLWAGTYNEQFF
TRBV27	TRBJ2-3	CASSLRALTSGGTDTQYF
TRBV5-6	TRBJ2-3	CASSSIKVFGTDTQYF
TRBV6-1	TRBJ1-4	CASSDPGTGDTNEKLFF
TRBV5-5	TRBJ1-2	CASSLHRDRALGYTF
TRBV15	TRBJ1-3	CATSRDQGPSGNTIYF
TRBV6-4	TRBJ2-1	CASSDSQGYNEQFF
TRBV19	TRBJ1-3	CASSRVDRGERNTIYF
TRBV4-3	TRBJ2-1	CASSQPGLGYGNEQFF
TRBV11-2	TRBJ2-7	CASSFPSGGRNEQYF
TRBV28	TRBJ2-7	CASSRTGYEQYF
TRBV28	TRBJ2-7	CASSLKSVRLYEQYF
TRBV9	TRBJ1-2	CASSVGPPEGGYTF
TRBV7-9	TRBJ1-5	CASSGDRGMGPQHF
TRBV5-1	TRBJ1-6	CASSLGTGYNSPLHF
TRBV27	TRBJ1-2	CASGPRTGTWYGYTF
TRBV7-2	TRBJ2-3	CASSLGAFSSGGRTQYF
TRBV6-6	TRBJ1-2	CASSPDSLPPYGYTF
TRBV5-1	TRBJ1-2	CASSPWDSTNYGYTF
TRBV20-1	TRBJ1-2	CSARMTSQGTF
TRBV4-3	TRBJ1-6	CASSQDLSNSPLHF
TRBV28	TRBJ1-1	CASSGFGENTEAFF
TRBV6-5	TRBJ2-7	CASSDGGAYEQYF
TRBV9	TRBJ2-3	CASSGRLAGGNTDTQYF
TRBV27	TRBJ1-6	CASSQTGSSYNSPLHF
TRBV19	TRBJ2-1	CASSIGRQPYNEQFF
TRBV4-2	TRBJ1-5	CASSHARTANQPQHF
TRBV25-1	TRBJ1-1	CASSDHSYTEAFF
TRBV25-1	TRBJ2-1	CASSEPTSGEQFF
TRBV7-6	TRBJ2-1	CASSTGLAGEDTDEQFF
TRBV30	TRBJ2-5	CAWSSGQGTGETQYF
TRBV28	TRBJ2-5	CANPTGTAQETQYF